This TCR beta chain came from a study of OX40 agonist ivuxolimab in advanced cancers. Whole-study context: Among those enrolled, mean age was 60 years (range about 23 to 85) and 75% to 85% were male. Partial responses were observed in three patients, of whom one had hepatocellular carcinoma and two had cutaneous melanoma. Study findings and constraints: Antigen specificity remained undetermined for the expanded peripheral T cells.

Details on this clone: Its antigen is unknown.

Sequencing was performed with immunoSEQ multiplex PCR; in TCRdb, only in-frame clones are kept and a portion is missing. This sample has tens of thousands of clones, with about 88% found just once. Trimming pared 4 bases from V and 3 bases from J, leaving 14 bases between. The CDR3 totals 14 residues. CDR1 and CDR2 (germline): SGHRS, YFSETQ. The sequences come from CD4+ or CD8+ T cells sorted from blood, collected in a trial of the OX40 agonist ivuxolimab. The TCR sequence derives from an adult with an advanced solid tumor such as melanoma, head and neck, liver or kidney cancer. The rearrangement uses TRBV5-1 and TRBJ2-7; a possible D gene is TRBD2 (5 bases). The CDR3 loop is CASSQDSAGYEQYF. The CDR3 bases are TGCGCCAGCAGCCAGGACTCGGCGGGCTACGAGCAGTACTTC. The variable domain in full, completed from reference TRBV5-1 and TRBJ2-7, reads KAGVTQTPRYLIKTRGQQVTLSCSPISGHRSVSWYQQTPGQGLQFLFEYFSETQRNKGNFPGRFSGRQFSNSRSEMNVSTLELGDSALYLCASSQDSAGYEQYFGPGTRLTVT.